The 10 T cell receptor beta chains reported below all come from one sample, sequenced in a study of blood T cells in healthy people across ages. A sample-barcoded 5' primer and a J-beta primer mix were used in a second PCR of roughly 7 to 11 cycles. In TCRdb, the 5' RACE reads were re-called with MiXCR into one record per CDR3 protein. The table shows about 1.6 million distinct CDR3 sequences, with about 35% occurring only once. Sequencing was done on a sample of blood. Receptors originate from a young woman in good health.

This clonotype was counted a few times. V and J are TRBV7-9 and TRBJ2-1; 8 nucleotides agree with TRBD2. V gave up 3 bases and J gave up 1 base; unmatched junction bases: 5. The CDR3 sequence is 16 residues long. The germline gives CDR1 SEHNR, CDR2 FQNEAQ (reference sequence). The CDR3 nucleotides read TGTGCCAGCAGCTTCAAAGCGGGGGTGTCCTACAATGAGCAGTTCTTC. Translated, it gives CASSFKAGVSYNEQFF.

This clonotype was detected many times. The chain couples TRBV29-1 to TRBJ1-2; perhaps TRBD1 as D (5 bases). Per the germline V gene, CDR1 is SQVTM and CDR2 is ANQGSEA. V lost 5 bases to trimming and J lost 2 bases, with 15 bases between them. This CDR3 is 14 amino acids long. The CDR3 DNA reads TGCAGCGTTAAGTGGTCAGGGACCAACTATGGCTACACCTTC. Encoded protein: CSVKWSGTNYGYTF.

This clonotype has ten or more counts. The chain has TRBV4-1 and TRBJ1-2, with D possibly being TRBD1 (5 bases). This CDR3 comprises 13 residues. V dropped 4 bases and J dropped 6 bases, with 12 bases sitting between them. The V gene's germline CDR1 is MGHRA and CDR2 YSYEKL. CDR3 bases: TGCGCCAGCAGCCCCCCAGGGTTTCATGGCTACACCTTC. Translated, it gives CASSPPGFHGYTF.

The rearrangement links TRBV19 to TRBJ2-1; maybe TRBD2 (5 bases). Trimming left V 2 bases short and J 9 bases short, with 11 bases between. This CDR3 spans 13 amino acids. CDR1 and CDR2 from the germline V gene are LNHDA and SQIVND (reference sequence). CDR3 in amino acids: CASSIPRASEQFF. CDR3 sequence (DNA): TGTGCCAGTAGTATACCGCGGGCTTCTGAGCAGTTCTTC.

In regard to this clonotype: A read error may explain this, as a much larger clone is one base away. This chain uses TRBV20-1 with TRBJ2-5, with 8 bases lining up with TRBD2. This CDR3 contains 14 residues. Germline-derived CDR1 and CDR2 are DFQATT and SNEGSKA (reference sequence). CDR3 in DNA: TGCAGTGTTAGAGGGACGGGAGGGACGGAGACCCAGTACTTC. It specifies CSVRGTGGTETQYF.

This chain links TRBV20-1 with TRBJ2-1; 7 bases map to TRBD2. The CDR3 runs to 20 residues. V gave up 6 bases and J gave up 5 bases; unmatched junction bases: 28. The V gene's germline CDR1 is DFQATT and CDR2 SNEGSKA (reference sequence). The CDR3 DNA reads as TGCAGTGCAATACTCCTTGGCGGTAGCGGGCCCAGGGCAATCAACAATGAGCAGTTCTTC. This gives the protein CSAILLGGSGPRAINNEQFF.

The V call is TRBV10-3, the J call TRBJ1-1; D gene unclear. This CDR3 region has 13 residues. The V and J ends lost 3 bases and 4 bases respectively, with 9 bases between them. Germline assignment: CDR1 ENHRY and CDR2 SYGVKD. CDR3 in amino acids: CAISDRGTTEAFF. CDR3 nucleotides: TGTGCCATCAGTGATCGGGGTACCACTGAAGCTTTCTTT.

CDR3 in DNA: TGTGCCAGCGGCTCTCAGGGCTACACTGAAGCTTTCTTT. Its protein is CASGSQGYTEAFF. The genes are TRBV13 and TRBJ1-1, with D possibly TRBD1 on 5 matching bases. Trimming removed 8 bases from V and 3 bases from J, with 13 bases in between. Germline values: CDR1 PRHDT, CDR2 FYEKMQ (reference sequence). This CDR3 contains 13 residues.

This clonotype was counted ten times or more. V usage is TRBV4-1 and J usage is TRBJ1-4; a possible D gene is TRBD1 (6 bases). Between the trimmed V and J ends, which lost 0 bases and 7 bases, there was a span of 15 bases. Per the germline V gene, CDR1 is MGHRA and CDR2 is YSYEKL. The CDR3 length is 16 residues. The DNA of the CDR3 is TGCGCCAGCAGCCAAGATCGTGGGGGGGCGAGTGAAAAACTGTTTTTT. Amino acids: CASSQDRGGASEKLFF.

The gene calls are TRBV5-5 and TRBJ2-1; 9 bases fit TRBD2. This CDR3 is 17 amino acids long. CDR1 is SGHKS and CDR2 is YYEKEE in the germline V gene (reference sequence). The J segment lost 9 bases and the V segment lost 0 bases, leaving 13 bases of the junction unmatched. DNA for the CDR3: TGTGCCAGCAGCTTGGAACGTGCGGGGGGGCGTTTCGGTGAGCAGTTCTTC. As protein: CASSLERAGGRFGEQFF.